Reported below is one T cell receptor (beta chain). Stated time point: sample taken at primary tumor resection. Samples were obtained from 65 to 80 donors, all untreated early-stage non-small cell lung cancer patients. These data originate in a study of spatial heterogeneity in lung cancer. TCRdb reprocessed the 5' RACE reads with MiXCR, giving one entry per CDR3 protein. The sample gives roughly 8,000 distinct CDR3 sequences, over 6.5% of which show up once; about 44% is in the top ten. The V and J ends lost 1 base and 3 bases, in that order; junction bases with no gene match: 3. The CDR3 has 15 amino acids.

The origin of this receptor is a male donor with early-stage non-small cell lung cancer. Sequenced here: PBMCs, sampled at surgery. The rearrangement joins TRBV12-3 or TRBV12-4 to TRBJ2-1; 7 nucleotides agree with TRBD1. This CDR3 is CASSLGGGGYNEQFF. CDR3 bases: TGTGCCAGCAGTTTAGGAGGGGGCGGCTACAATGAGCAGTTCTTC.